These 11 T cell receptor beta chains were all obtained from the same sample, sequenced in a study of blood T cells in healthy people across ages. With a J-beta primer mix and a sample-barcoded 5' primer, a second PCR ran about 7 to 12 cycles. In TCRdb, the 5' RACE reads were re-called with MiXCR into one record per CDR3 protein. The repertoire consists of 1.5 million to 2 million distinct CDR3 sequences, with about 50% occurring once and the leading ten covering approximately 2.1%. The sequenced sample was blood. All receptors derive from a woman between 35 and 50 years old in good health.

The V and J genes are TRBV28 and TRBJ2-1; 15 bases map to TRBD2. The CDR3 loop spans 16 amino acids. V trimming: 6 bases; J trimming: 8 bases; junction bases outside the gene matches: 8. CDR1 MDHEN and CDR2 SYDVKM come from the germline V gene. The CDR3, as DNA: TGTGCCAGCAGCTCCGGACTAGCGGGGGGGTTTGATGAGCAGTTCTTC. Encoded protein: CASSSGLAGGFDEQFF. Together with reference TRBV28 and TRBJ2-1, the CDR3 gives the full variable domain: DVKVTQSSRYLVKRTGEKVFLECVQDMDHENMFWYRQDPGLGLRLIYFSYDVKMKEKGDIPEGYSVSREKKERFSLILESASTNQTSMYLCASSSGLAGGFDEQFFGPGTRLTVL.

J is TRBJ2-2 and V is TRBV4-3, with D perhaps matching TRBD1 (6 bases). Germline-derived CDR1 and CDR2 are LGHNA and YSLEER. Trimming cost V 0 bases and J 4 bases, with 15 bases left between them. This CDR3 comprises 17 residues. This chain's CDR3 is CASSQDRDTSSTGELFF. The CDR3 DNA reads TGCGCCAGCAGCCAAGACCGGGACACCTCATCCACCGGGGAGCTGTTTTTT.

The genes are TRBV25-1 and TRBJ2-3, with 9 bases matching TRBD1. This CDR3 has 16 amino acids. Germline V gene data show CDR1 as MGHDK and CDR2 as SYGVNS. Losses at the gene ends were 4 bases for V and 3 bases for J; bases not matched to a gene: 8. The CDR3 coding sequence is TGTGCCAGCAGTGCGGGGACAGGGAGGGGTACAGATACGCAGTATTTT. This gives the protein CASSAGTGRGTDTQYF. Full variable domain (remainder filled in from reference TRBV25-1 and TRBJ2-3): EADIYQTPRYLVIGTGKKITLECSQTMGHDKMYWYQQDPGMELHLIHYSYGVNSTEKGDLSSESTVSRIRTEHFPLTLESARPSHTSQYLCASSAGTGRGTDTQYFGPGTRLTVL.

The chain recombines TRBV6-5 with TRBJ2-3; D is tentatively TRBD1 or TRBD2 (6 bases each). V lost 4 bases to trimming and J lost 6 bases, with 17 bases between them. The CDR3 length is 15 residues. Germline CDR1 MNHEY, CDR2 SVGAGI. CDR3 loop: CASSCTLTGADTQYF. The CDR3 region has the DNA TGTGCCAGCAGTTGCACTCTCACGGGGGCGGATACGCAGTATTTT.

Ten or more counts support this clonotype. V and J are TRBV6-5 and TRBJ2-4; 11 bases agree with TRBD2. In germline, CDR1 is MNHEY, CDR2 SVGAGI. The CDR3 loop spans 17 amino acids. Trimming cost V 0 bases and J 0 bases; bases outside gene matches: 1. In nucleotides, the CDR3 is TGTGCCAGCAGTTACTCTAGCGGGGGGGTAGCCAAAAACATTCAGTACTTC. Its protein is CASSYSSGGVAKNIQYF.

In this sample, this clonotype turned up a few times. The rearrangement links TRBV12-3 or TRBV12-4 to TRBJ2-7; perhaps TRBD2 as D (6 bases). V lost 6 bases and J 3 bases, leaving 12 bases between the germline ends. This CDR3 has 13 residues. This chain's CDR3 is CASRRRERYEQYF. CDR3 nucleotide sequence: TGTGCCAGCAGGAGGAGGGAACGCTACGAGCAGTACTTC.

V and J are TRBV9 and TRBJ1-5; TRBD1 matches at 7 bases. This CDR3 is built from 15 residues. CDR1 is SGDLS, CDR2 YYNGEE, per germline. The V and J ends lost 3 bases and 4 bases, in that order; junction bases with no gene match: 7. CDR3 bases: TGTGCCAGCAGCGCCCAGGGACAGATTAATCAGCCCCAGCATTTT. Translation gives CASSAQGQINQPQHF.

As to this clonotype: With a much larger clone just one base away, this may be a read error. The rearrangement links TRBV6-6 to TRBJ2-7; D is possibly TRBD1 or TRBD2 (5 bases each). Germline values: CDR1 MNHNY, CDR2 SVGAGI (reference sequence). The CDR3 extends over 13 amino acids. V was clipped by 7 bases and J by 10 bases, with 20 bases between them. The CDR3 is CASTEGTVGAQYF. In nucleotides, the CDR3 is TGTGCCAGCACCGAGGGAACAGTCGGGGCCCAGTACTTC.

This clonotype was recorded once. The chain recombines TRBV12-3 or TRBV12-4 with TRBJ2-1; 15 bases agree with TRBD2. The V and J ends lost 7 bases and 7 bases, in that order; junction bases with no gene match: 5. CDR3 size: 15 residues. CDR3 residues: CASTPGLAGGNEQFF. The CDR3 DNA follows: TGTGCCAGCACCCCAGGACTAGCGGGGGGGAATGAGCAGTTCTTC.

DNA for the CDR3: TGTGCCAGCAGCTTAGGTTGGGGGACCCAGTACTTC. It is translated as CASSLGWGTQYF. The V and J genes are TRBV7-2 and TRBJ2-5, with no clear D. From germline, CDR1 is SGHTA and CDR2 FQGNSA. CDR3 size: 12 residues. Trimming took 1 base from V and 7 from J, leaving 7 bases between them.

This clonotype has just a few counts. The chain has TRBV7-2 and TRBJ2-1, with D tentatively TRBD1 (5 bases). Judging by the DNA end, TRBJ2-7 fits better; the J call may be wrong. In germline, CDR1 is SGHTA, CDR2 FQGNSA. The length of the CDR3 is 16 residues. CDR3 sequence: CASSLWGGNSYNEQYF. DNA for the CDR3: TGTGCCAGCAGCTTATGGGGCGGCAACTCCTACAATGAGCAGTACTTC.